Listed here are 22 T cell receptor beta chains from one sample, sequenced in a study of cytomegalovirus exposure and HLA in healthy donors. With 60 Vbeta and 13 Jbeta primers, the PCR was carried out. Using immunoSEQ multiplex PCR, the repertoire was profiled, and TCRdb retains in-frame clones only, with some absent. The profile shows about 190,000 clones, approximately 70% of them singletons. Material for sequencing was PBMCs. The receptor source for this set is a woman in her thirties in good health and CMV-seropositive.

The rearrangement joins TRBV29-1 to TRBJ2-7; D remains ambiguous. Trimming left V 8 bases short and J 7 bases short, with 15 bases between. The CDR3 is made up of 11 amino acids. Germline lookup yields CDR1 SQVTM and CDR2 ANQGSEA. CDR3 bases: TGCAGCCCTTGGTTGGTCCAGGAGCAGTACTTC. This gives the protein CSPWLVQEQYF.

The CDR3 sequence: CSAGGMDGYTF. The CDR3 coding sequence is TGCAGCGCCGGCGGCATGGATGGCTACACCTTC. This chain connects TRBV29-1 to TRBJ1-2; D uncertain. The CDR3 runs to 11 residues. Germline V gene lookup returns CDR1 SQVTM and CDR2 ANQGSEA. Trimming shortened V by 7 bases and J by 6 bases, and 12 bases separated the two germline ends.

This clone was seen a few times. CDR3 bases: TGTGCCATCCAACATGGGGCCAACGTCCTGACTTTC. Translating gives CAIQHGANVLTF. The V call is TRBV2, the J call TRBJ2-6; D is unclear. Trimming took 10 bases from V and 3 from J, leaving 7 bases between them. Germline CDR1 is SNHLY and CDR2 is FYNNEI. The CDR3 runs 12 residues.

This chain joins TRBV4-2 and TRBJ2-7; the match to TRBD1 covers 8 bases. From germline, CDR1 is LGHNA and CDR2 YNFKEQ. V dropped 3 bases and J dropped 2; count of bases not matched to a gene: 3. This CDR3 has 14 amino acids. The CDR3 is CASSQNRGTYEQYF. For the CDR3, the DNA is TGTGCCAGCAGCCAGAACAGGGGGACCTACGAGCAGTACTTC.

This clone has a single count. This CDR3 reads CASRAAFRDEQFF. The CDR3 coding sequence is TGTGCCAGCAGGGCAGCGTTCCGCGATGAGCAGTTCTTC. V gene TRBV11-3 combines with J gene TRBJ2-1; D remains unclear. The CDR3 contains 13 residues. Trimming removed 6 bases from V and 8 bases from J, with 14 bases in between. The V gene's germline CDR1 is SGHNT and CDR2 YENEEA.

The rearrangement joins TRBV7-9 to TRBJ2-7; unclear D gene. Germline V gene data show CDR1 as SEHNR and CDR2 as FQNEAQ (reference sequence). Trimming took off 7 bases at V and 3 bases at J, with 16 bases between the two ends. CDR3 size: 14 residues. The CDR3 reads CASTMSEKVYEQYF. The CDR3 region has the DNA TGTGCCAGCACGATGAGCGAGAAGGTCTACGAGCAGTACTTC.

The V call is TRBV11-2, the J call TRBJ2-1; 14 bases fit TRBD2. V shed 3 bases and J 8 bases; nucleotides not matched to a gene: 9. The CDR3 spans 17 residues. Germline V lookup: CDR1 SGHAT, CDR2 FQNNGV. The CDR3 here is CASSFPPGLAGVYEQFF. As DNA, the CDR3 is TGTGCCAGCAGCTTCCCTCCGGGACTAGCGGGAGTCTATGAGCAGTTCTTC.

The rearrangement joins TRBV2 to TRBJ1-5, with TRBD1 matching over 7 bases. In germline, CDR1 is SNHLY, CDR2 FYNNEI. The CDR3 has 16 residues. The junction had 9 bases not matched to a gene; V was cut back by 6 bases and J by 1 base. The CDR3 sequence: CASSSSQGVSNQPQHF. CDR3 DNA sequence: TGTGCCAGCAGCTCTTCTCAGGGGGTAAGCAATCAGCCCCAGCATTTT.

This clone was found once. This chain uses TRBV2 with TRBJ2-2; 9 bases agree with TRBD2. The CDR3 has 15 amino acids. Germline values: CDR1 SNHLY, CDR2 FYNNEI. Unmatched junction bases numbered 9, after V lost 10 bases and J lost 3 bases. The CDR3 nucleotides are TGTGCCAACGGGGTTAGCGGGAGCGACACCGGGGAGCTGTTTTTT. Protein sequence: CANGVSGSDTGELFF.

This clone was seen a handful of times. In DNA form, the CDR3 reads TGTGCCAGCGGGACAGGGGCCTACGAGCAGTACTTC. Its translation is CASGTGAYEQYF. The rearrangement joins TRBV6-1 to TRBJ2-7; 10 bases line up with TRBD1. There are 12 residues in the CDR3. CDR1 and CDR2 from the germline V gene are MNHNS and SASEGT. With V trimmed by 8 bases and J by 2 bases, 0 bases remained unmatched.

V gene TRBV2 combines with J gene TRBJ1-2; possibly TRBD1 for D (5 bases). This CDR3 region has 13 residues. The germline V gene has CDR1 SNHLY and CDR2 FYNNEI. Deletions cut 9 bases from V and 0 bases from J, with 11 bases between. CDR3 coding DNA: TGTGCCAGTGGGGGGGGGACTAACTATGGCTACACCTTC. It is translated as CASGGGTNYGYTF.

The chain carries TRBV19 and TRBJ2-7; D possibly corresponds to TRBD1 (6 bases). The CDR3 totals 15 residues. V was shortened by 3 bases and J by 0 bases, with 12 bases between the two germline ends. CDR1 is LNHDA, CDR2 SQIVND, per germline (reference sequence). The CDR3 nucleotides are TGTGCCAGTAGTATTAACCCGGACAGCTCCTACGAGCAGTACTTC. Its protein is CASSINPDSSYEQYF.

V and J are TRBV5-1 and TRBJ2-5, with 13 bases fitting TRBD2. The V and J ends lost 1 base and 2 bases, in that order; junction bases with no gene match: 8. The CDR3 loop spans 18 amino acids. Germline-derived CDR1 and CDR2 are SGHRS and YFSETQ. The CDR3 spells CASSLITSGRVMQETQYF. For the CDR3, the DNA is TGCGCCAGCAGCTTGATAACTAGCGGGAGGGTGATGCAAGAGACCCAGTACTTC. The variable domain in full, completed from reference TRBV5-1 and TRBJ2-5, reads KAGVTQTPRYLIKTRGQQVTLSCSPISGHRSVSWYQQTPGQGLQFLFEYFSETQRNKGNFPGRFSGRQFSNSRSEMNVSTLELGDSALYLCASSLITSGRVMQETQYFGPGTRLLVL.

In this sample, this clone turned up a few times. The chain joins TRBV6-6 to TRBJ2-3, with D possibly being TRBD2 (5 bases). The CDR3 is made up of 15 amino acids. Germline V gene data show CDR1 as MNHNY and CDR2 as SVGAGI (reference sequence). V was cut by 2 bases and J by 0 bases, with 9 bases left in between. This CDR3 reads CASSYGELSTDTQYF. The CDR3 DNA reads as TGTGCCAGCAGTTACGGGGAGTTGAGCACAGATACGCAGTATTTT.

This chain links TRBV27 with TRBJ2-7, with 13 bases identical to TRBD2. J gave up 5 bases and V 5 bases, and 12 bases lay outside the gene matches. The CDR3 runs 17 residues. Germline V lookup: CDR1 MNHEY, CDR2 SMNVEV (reference sequence). CDR3 protein: CASSPPPLAGGPDEQYF. Written as DNA, the CDR3 is TGTGCCAGCAGTCCCCCACCACTAGCGGGAGGGCCTGACGAGCAGTACTTC.

This clone occurred a few times. The V call is TRBV9, the J call TRBJ2-3; the D is unclear. V dropped 2 bases and J dropped 3 bases, with 4 bases sitting between them. The CDR3 is 12 residues long. Germline assignment: CDR1 SGDLS and CDR2 YYNGEE. Written as DNA, the CDR3 is TGTGCCAGCAGCGTCGGGACAGATACGCAGTATTTT. Amino acid sequence: CASSVGTDTQYF.

V and J are TRBV5-1 and TRBJ2-5; 7 bases line up with TRBD2. The CDR3 consists of 14 residues. J was trimmed by 5 bases and V by 4 bases; bases with no gene match: 8. CDR1 is SGHRS, CDR2 YFSETQ, per germline. The CDR3 protein is CASSPREAGETQYF. In nucleotides, the CDR3 is TGCGCCAGCAGCCCACGGGAGGCCGGGGAGACCCAGTACTTC.

This clone was picked up a small number of times. The chain carries TRBV15 and TRBJ2-2, with 7 bases fitting TRBD2. Per germline, CDR1 LNHNV and CDR2 YYDKDF (reference sequence). The CDR3 covers 18 residues. The V segment lost 0 bases and the J segment 5 bases; nucleotides outside the gene matches: 12. In DNA, the CDR3 is TGTGCCACCAGCAGAGAGGGGCTAGCGGCCGCGGGGACCGGGGAGCTGTTTTTT. Its translation: CATSREGLAAAGTGELFF.

In its sample, this clone was seen a few times. The sample carries other DNA sequences with the same CDR3. This rearrangement joins TRBV19 to TRBJ2-7; 9 nucleotides align to TRBD1. The V gene's germline CDR1 is LNHDA and CDR2 SQIVND (reference sequence). The CDR3 runs 15 residues. V shed 5 bases and J 4 bases; nucleotides not matched to a gene: 9. CDR3 nucleotide sequence: TGTGCCAGTAGTTTCGGGACAGGGCGACCTTACGAGCAGTACTTC. Amino acid sequence: CASSFGTGRPYEQYF.

The chain links TRBV4-1 to TRBJ2-5; D is ambiguous. The DNA end is a closer match to TRBJ2-7, so the J assignment may be wrong. Germline values: CDR1 MGHRA, CDR2 YSYEKL. The CDR3 has 11 residues. CDR3 protein: CASSHGDEQYF. CDR3 DNA: TGCGCCAGCAGCCACGGAGACGAGCAGTACTTC.

The J gene is TRBJ1-1, the V gene TRBV11-2; D might be TRBD1 (5 bases). This CDR3 has 14 residues. The V end was cut by 10 bases, the J end by 5 bases, with 20 bases between. Germline V gives CDR1 SGHAT, CDR2 FQNNGV. The CDR3 region has the DNA TGTGCCACCTGCGAAGTAACAGGATGGACTGAAGCTTTCTTT. As protein: CATCEVTGWTEAFF.

This clone was recorded once. A read error may account for a junction end that differs from germline. The chain combines TRBV7-9 with TRBJ1-1, with no clear D. CDR1 and CDR2 (germline): SEHNR, FQNEAQ (reference sequence). The CDR3 runs to 11 residues. CDR3 nucleotide sequence: TGTTCCAGCAGCTCTACGAATGAAGCTTTCTTT. The encoded protein is CSSSSTNEAFF.